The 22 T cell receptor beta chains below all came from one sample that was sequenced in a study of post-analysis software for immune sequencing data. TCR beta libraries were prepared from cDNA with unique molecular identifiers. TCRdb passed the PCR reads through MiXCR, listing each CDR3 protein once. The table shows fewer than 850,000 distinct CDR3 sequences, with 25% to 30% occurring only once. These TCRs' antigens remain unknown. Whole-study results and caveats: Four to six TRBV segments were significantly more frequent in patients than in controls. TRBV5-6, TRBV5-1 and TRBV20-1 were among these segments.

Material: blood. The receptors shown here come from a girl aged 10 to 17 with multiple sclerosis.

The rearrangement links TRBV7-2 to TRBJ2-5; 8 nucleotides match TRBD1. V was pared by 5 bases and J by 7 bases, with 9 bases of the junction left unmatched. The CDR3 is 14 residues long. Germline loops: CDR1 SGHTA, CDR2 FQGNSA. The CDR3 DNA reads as TGTGCCAGCAGCCAGACAGGGGTGTTATGGACCCAGTACTTC. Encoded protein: CASSQTGVLWTQYF.

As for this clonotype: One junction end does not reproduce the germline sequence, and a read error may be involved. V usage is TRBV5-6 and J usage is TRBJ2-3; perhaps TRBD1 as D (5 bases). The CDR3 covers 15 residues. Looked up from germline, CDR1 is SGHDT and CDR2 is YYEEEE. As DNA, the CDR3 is TGTGCCAGCAGCTTCGTTAGCAGGAGCACAGGTACGCAGTATTTT. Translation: CASSFVSRSTGTQYF. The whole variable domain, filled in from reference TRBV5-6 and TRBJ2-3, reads DAGVTQSPTHLIKTRGQQVTLRCSPKSGHDTVSWYQQALGQGPQFIFQYYEEEERQRGNFPDRFSGHQFPNYSSELNVNALLLGDSALYLCASSFVSRSTGTQYFGPGTRLTVL.

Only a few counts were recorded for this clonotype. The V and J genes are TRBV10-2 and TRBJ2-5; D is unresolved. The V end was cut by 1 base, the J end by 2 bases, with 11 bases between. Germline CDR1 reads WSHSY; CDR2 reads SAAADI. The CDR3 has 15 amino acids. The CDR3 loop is CASSEFGSPQETQYF. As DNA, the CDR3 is TGCGCCAGCAGTGAGTTCGGCAGTCCGCAAGAGACCCAGTACTTC.

Written as DNA, the CDR3 is TGTGCCAGCAGCGTGTGGGACAGGGACTCTGGGGCCAACGTCCTGACTTTC. Translated: CASSVWDRDSGANVLTF. The chain carries TRBV7-8 and TRBJ2-6; TRBD1 matches 9 bases. The CDR3 runs to 17 residues. V shed 5 bases and J 0 bases; nucleotides not matched to a gene: 5. Germline loops: CDR1 SGHVS, CDR2 FQNEAQ.

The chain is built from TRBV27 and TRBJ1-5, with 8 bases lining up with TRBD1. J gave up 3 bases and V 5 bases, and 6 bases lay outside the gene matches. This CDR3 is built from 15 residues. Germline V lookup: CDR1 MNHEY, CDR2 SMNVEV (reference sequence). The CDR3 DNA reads TGTGCCAGCAGTCTTACGACAGGGGTCAATCAGCCCCAGCATTTT. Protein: CASSLTTGVNQPQHF.

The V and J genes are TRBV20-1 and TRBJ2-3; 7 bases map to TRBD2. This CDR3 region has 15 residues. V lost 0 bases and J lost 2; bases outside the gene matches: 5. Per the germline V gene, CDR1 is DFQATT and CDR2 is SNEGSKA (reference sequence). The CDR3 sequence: CSARDFLADTDTQYF. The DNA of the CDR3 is TGCAGTGCTAGAGATTTTCTAGCGGACACAGATACGCAGTATTTT.

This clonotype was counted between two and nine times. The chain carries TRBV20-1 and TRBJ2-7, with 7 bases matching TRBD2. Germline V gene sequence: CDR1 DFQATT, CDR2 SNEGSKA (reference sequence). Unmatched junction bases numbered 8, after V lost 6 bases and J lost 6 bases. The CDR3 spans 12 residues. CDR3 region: CSAKRDFGEQYF. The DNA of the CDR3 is TGCAGTGCCAAGCGGGATTTTGGCGAGCAGTACTTC.

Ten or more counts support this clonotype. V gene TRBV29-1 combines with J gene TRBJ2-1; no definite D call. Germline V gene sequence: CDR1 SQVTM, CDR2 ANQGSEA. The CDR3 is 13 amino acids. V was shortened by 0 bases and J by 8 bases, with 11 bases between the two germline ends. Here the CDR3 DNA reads TGCAGCGTTGAAGATCCCTTCTTTGATGAGCAGTTCTTC. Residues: CSVEDPFFDEQFF.

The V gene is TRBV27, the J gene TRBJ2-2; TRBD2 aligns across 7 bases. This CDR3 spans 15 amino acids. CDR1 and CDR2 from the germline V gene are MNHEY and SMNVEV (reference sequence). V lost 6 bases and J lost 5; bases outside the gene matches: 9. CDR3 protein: CASSFLGGLTGELFF. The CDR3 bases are TGTGCCAGCAGCTTTCTCGGGGGACTAACCGGGGAGCTGTTTTTT.

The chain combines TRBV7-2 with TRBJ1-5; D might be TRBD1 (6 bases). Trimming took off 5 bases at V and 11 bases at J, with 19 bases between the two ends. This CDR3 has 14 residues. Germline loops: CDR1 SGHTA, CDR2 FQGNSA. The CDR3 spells CASSAETGDWAQHF. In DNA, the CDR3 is TGTGCCAGCAGCGCCGAGACAGGCGACTGGGCCCAGCATTTT.

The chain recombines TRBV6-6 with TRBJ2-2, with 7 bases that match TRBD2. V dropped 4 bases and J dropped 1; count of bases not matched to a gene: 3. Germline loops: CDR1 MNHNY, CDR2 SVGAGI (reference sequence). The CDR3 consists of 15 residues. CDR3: CASSLLAENTGELFF. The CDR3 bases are TGTGCCAGCAGTTTGCTAGCGGAGAACACCGGGGAGCTGTTTTTT.

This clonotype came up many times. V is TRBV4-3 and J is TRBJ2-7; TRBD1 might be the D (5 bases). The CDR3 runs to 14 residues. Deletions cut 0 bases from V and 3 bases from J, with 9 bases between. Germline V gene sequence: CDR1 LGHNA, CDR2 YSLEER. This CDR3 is CASSQDTDIYEQYF. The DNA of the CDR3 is TGCGCCAGCAGCCAAGATACGGACATCTACGAGCAGTACTTC.

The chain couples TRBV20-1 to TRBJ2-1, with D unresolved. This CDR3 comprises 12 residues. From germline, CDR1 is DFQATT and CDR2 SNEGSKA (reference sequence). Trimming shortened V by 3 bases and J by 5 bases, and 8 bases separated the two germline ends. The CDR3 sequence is CSARTHDNEQFF. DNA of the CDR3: TGCAGTGCTAGGACCCACGACAATGAGCAGTTCTTC.

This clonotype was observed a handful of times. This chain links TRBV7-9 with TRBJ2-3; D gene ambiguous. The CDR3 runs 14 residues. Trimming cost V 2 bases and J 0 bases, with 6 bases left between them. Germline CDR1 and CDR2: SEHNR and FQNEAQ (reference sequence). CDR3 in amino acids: CASSLSLSTDTQYF. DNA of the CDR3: TGTGCCAGCAGCTTAAGTCTGAGCACAGATACGCAGTATTTT.

The CDR3 loop is CASSLGWQWGETQYF. The CDR3, as DNA: TGTGCCAGCAGCTTAGGCTGGCAGTGGGGAGAGACCCAGTACTTC. This sequence joins TRBV7-2 and TRBJ2-5; no clear D. Trimming shortened V by 1 base and J by 4 bases, and 13 bases separated the two germline ends. CDR1 is SGHTA and CDR2 is FQGNSA in the germline V gene. CDR3 length equals 15 residues.

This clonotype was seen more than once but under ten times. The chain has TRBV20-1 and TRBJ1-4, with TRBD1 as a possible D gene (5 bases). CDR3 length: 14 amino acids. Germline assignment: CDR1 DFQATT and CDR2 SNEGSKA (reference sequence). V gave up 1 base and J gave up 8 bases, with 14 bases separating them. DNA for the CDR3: TGCAGTGCTAGAGTTCCAGGGAGGTACGAAAAACTGTTTTTT. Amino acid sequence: CSARVPGRYEKLFF.

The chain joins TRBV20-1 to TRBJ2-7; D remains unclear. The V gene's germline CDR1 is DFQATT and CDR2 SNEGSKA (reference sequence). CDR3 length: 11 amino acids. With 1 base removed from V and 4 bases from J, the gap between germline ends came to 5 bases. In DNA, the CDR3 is TGCAGTGCTAGAGCCCGGTACGAGCAGTACTTC. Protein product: CSARARYEQYF.

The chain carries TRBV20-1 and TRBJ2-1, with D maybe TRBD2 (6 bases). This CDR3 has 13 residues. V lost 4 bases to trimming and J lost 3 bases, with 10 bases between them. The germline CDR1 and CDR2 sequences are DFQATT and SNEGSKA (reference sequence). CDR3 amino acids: CSANAGLYNEQFF. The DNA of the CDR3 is TGCAGTGCTAACGCGGGGCTCTACAATGAGCAGTTCTTC.

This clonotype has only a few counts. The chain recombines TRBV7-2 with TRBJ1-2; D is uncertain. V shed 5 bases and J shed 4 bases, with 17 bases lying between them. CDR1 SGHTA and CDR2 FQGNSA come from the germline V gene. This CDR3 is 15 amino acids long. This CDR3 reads CASSPGLAEGYGYTF. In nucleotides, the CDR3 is TGTGCCAGCAGCCCTGGCCTGGCCGAAGGCTATGGCTACACCTTC.

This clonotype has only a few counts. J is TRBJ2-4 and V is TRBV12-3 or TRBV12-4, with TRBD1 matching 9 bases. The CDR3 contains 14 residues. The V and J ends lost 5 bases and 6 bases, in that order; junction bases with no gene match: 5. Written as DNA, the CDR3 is TGTGCCAGCAGTCACGCGGGACAGGGAAACATTCAGTACTTC. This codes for CASSHAGQGNIQYF.

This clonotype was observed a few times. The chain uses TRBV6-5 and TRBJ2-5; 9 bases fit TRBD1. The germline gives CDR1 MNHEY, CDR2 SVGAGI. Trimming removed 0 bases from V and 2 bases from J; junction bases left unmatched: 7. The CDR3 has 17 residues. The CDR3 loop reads CASSYSPGQGLQETQYF. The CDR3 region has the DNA TGTGCCAGCAGTTACTCGCCGGGACAGGGACTACAAGAGACCCAGTACTTC.

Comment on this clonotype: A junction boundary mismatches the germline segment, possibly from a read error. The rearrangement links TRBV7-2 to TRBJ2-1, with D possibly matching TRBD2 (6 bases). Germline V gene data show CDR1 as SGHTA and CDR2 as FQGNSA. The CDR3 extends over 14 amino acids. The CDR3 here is CVSSSPGGLAEQFF. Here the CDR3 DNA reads TGTGTCAGCAGCTCCCCCGGAGGGCTAGCGGAGCAGTTCTTC. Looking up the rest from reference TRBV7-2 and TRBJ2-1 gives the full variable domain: GAGVSQSPSNKVTEKGKDVELRCDPISGHTALYWYRQSLGQGLEFLIYFQGNSAPDKSGLPSDRFSAERTGGSVSTLTIQRTQQEDSAVYLCVSSSPGGLAEQFFGPGTRLTVL.